The 10 T cell receptor beta chains reported below all come from one sample, sequenced in a study of blood T cells in healthy people across ages. A second about 7 to 11 cycle PCR used barcoded and J-beta primers. Using its own MiXCR run on the 5' RACE reads, TCRdb lists one record per CDR3 protein. The sample lists roughly 2 million distinct CDR3 sequences, roughly 52% occurring once. Specimen: blood. The receptor set was obtained from a middle-aged woman in good health.

This clonotype was counted between two and nine times. The V gene is TRBV20-1, the J gene TRBJ2-5, with 11 positions matching TRBD2. The CDR3 extends over 16 amino acids. Trimming took 3 bases from V and 1 from J; bases not matched to a gene: 7. Germline CDR1 and CDR2: DFQATT and SNEGSKA (reference sequence). DNA of the CDR3: TGCAGTGCTAGTACCGAGACTAGCGGGATCCAAGAGACCCAGTACTTC. Residues: CSASTETSGIQETQYF.

In this sample, this clonotype turned up a few times. The J gene is TRBJ2-3, the V gene TRBV2, with D possibly TRBD1 on 6 matching bases. Trimming shortened V by 6 bases and J by 2 bases, and 18 bases separated the two germline ends. CDR3 length: 16 amino acids. Germline V gene sequence: CDR1 SNHLY, CDR2 FYNNEI. In DNA form, the CDR3 reads TGTGCCAGCAGGAGGGGGACATTGAGATTCACAGATACGCAGTATTTT. Its protein is CASRRGTLRFTDTQYF.

The sample holds a few counts of this clonotype. The chain combines TRBV7-2 with TRBJ2-5; 12 nucleotides line up with TRBD2. Germline trimming cut 0 bases from V and 5 bases from J; bases unmatched to any gene: 4. The CDR3 contains 16 residues. Germline CDR1 SGHTA, CDR2 FQGNSA. The CDR3 DNA is TGTGCCAGCAGCTTAGCTCGGACTAGCGGGGTGGAGACCCAGTACTTC. Its translation is CASSLARTSGVETQYF.

This sequence joins TRBV7-2 and TRBJ2-1; D possibly matches TRBD1 or TRBD2 (5 bases each). CDR1 SGHTA and CDR2 FQGNSA come from the germline V gene. CDR3 length: 13 residues. V gave up 2 bases and J gave up 10 bases, with 12 bases separating them. In DNA form, the CDR3 reads TGTGCCAGCAGCTTAAGTGATAGGGACGAGCAGTTCTTC. Residues: CASSLSDRDEQFF. Full variable domain (remainder filled in from reference TRBV7-2 and TRBJ2-1): GAGVSQSPSNKVTEKGKDVELRCDPISGHTALYWYRQSLGQGLEFLIYFQGNSAPDKSGLPSDRFSAERTGGSVSTLTIQRTQQEDSAVYLCASSLSDRDEQFFGPGTRLTVL.

The chain carries TRBV7-3 and TRBJ2-5, with TRBD2 matching over 7 bases. The CDR3 runs 14 residues. Trimming removed 6 bases from V and 3 bases from J; junction bases left unmatched: 7. In germline, CDR1 is SGHTA, CDR2 FQGTGA. This CDR3 reads CASRPGGAKETQYF. The CDR3 DNA is TGTGCCAGCAGGCCGGGGGGTGCTAAAGAGACCCAGTACTTC.

A few counts support this clonotype. The CDR3 nucleotides are TGTGCCAGCAGTTCCGGCCGGCTGGCAGATACGCAGTATTTT. This translates into CASSSGRLADTQYF. The V call is TRBV28, the J call TRBJ2-3; D gene uncertain. Between the trimmed V and J ends, which lost 4 bases and 4 bases, there was a span of 12 bases. CDR1 is MDHEN, CDR2 SYDVKM, per germline. This CDR3 is 14 amino acids long.

This clonotype has just a few counts. This chain links TRBV14 with TRBJ2-3; D is uncertain. The CDR3 consists of 15 residues. The germline V gene has CDR1 SGHDN and CDR2 FVKESK. With 3 bases removed from V and 0 bases from J, the gap between germline ends came to 10 bases. The CDR3 is CASSHPSTSTDTQYF. The CDR3 nucleotides read TGTGCCAGCAGCCACCCGTCAACTAGCACAGATACGCAGTATTTT.

The gene calls are TRBV6-5 and TRBJ1-4; TRBD1 aligns across 7 bases. This CDR3 spans 15 amino acids. Germline assignment: CDR1 MNHEY and CDR2 SVGAGI. V gave up 1 base and J gave up 1 base; unmatched junction bases: 0. CDR3 residues: CASSYWTGTNEKLFF. The CDR3 coding sequence is TGTGCCAGCAGTTACTGGACAGGAACTAATGAAAAACTGTTTTTT.

This chain links TRBV27 with TRBJ2-4; 10 bases line up with TRBD1. Losses at the gene ends were 6 bases for V and 8 bases for J; bases not matched to a gene: 7. The CDR3 is made up of 14 amino acids. Germline V gene lookup returns CDR1 MNHEY and CDR2 SMNVEV (reference sequence). DNA of the CDR3: TGTGCCAGCAGAAGTGACAGGGGGCTTGACATTCAGTACTTC. Its translation: CASRSDRGLDIQYF.

V and J are TRBV3-1 and TRBJ2-5; D is unresolved. There are 15 residues in the CDR3. Germline CDR1 reads LGHDT; CDR2 reads YNNKEL (reference sequence). V dropped 1 base and J dropped 2 bases, with 11 bases sitting between them. This CDR3 is CASSQVKPRQETQYF. In DNA, the CDR3 is TGTGCCAGCAGCCAAGTAAAGCCAAGACAAGAGACCCAGTACTTC.